These T cell receptor beta chains were read from a single sample in a study of cytomegalovirus exposure and HLA in healthy donors. Using immunoSEQ multiplex PCR, the repertoire was profiled, and TCRdb retains in-frame clones only, with some absent. There are just over 150,000 clones in the sample; roughly 84% occur only once, and less than 2.5% lies in the top ten. What was sequenced was PBMCs. All receptors come from a man aged 18 to 35 in good health and CMV-seropositive. Each CDR3 is given with its conserved first and last residue. D genes are given only for firm matches. A row's size may be missing; if present it is once, few, many or a size class.

d_call j_call v_call clone_size cdr3_nt cdr3_aa
TRBD2 TRBJ2-3 TRBV4-1 . TGCGCCAGCAGCCGGGGGGAGGGGGATACGCAGTATTTT CASSRGEGDTQYF
. TRBJ1-6 TRBV7-2 . TGTGCCAGCAGCTTAGTTCTTAGCTCCTATAATTCACCCCTCCACTTT CASSLVLSSYNSPLHF
. TRBJ2-2 TRBV5-6 . TGTGCCAGCACCAGATCCCCCGGGGAGCTGTTTTTT CASTRSPGELFF
TRBD2 TRBJ2-1 TRBV7-8 . TGTGCCAGCAGCCTGGGCGGGAGGGGACTAGCGGGGGACAATGAGCAGTTCTTC CASSLGGRGLAGDNEQFF
. TRBJ2-7 TRBV19 few TGTGCCAGTAGCGGGCAGGGGTACGAGCAGTACTTC CASSGQGYEQYF
. TRBJ2-2 TRBV30 . TGTGCCTGGATCCGGTCGGGGTGGGCCGGGGAGCTGTTTTTT CAWIRSGWAGELFF
TRBD1 TRBJ1-2 TRBV14 . TGTGCCAGCAGCCGCTACAGGGGTCCCGCTTATGGCTACACCTTC CASSRYRGPAYGYTF
. TRBJ1-2 TRBV5-5 . TGTGCCAGCAGCTTGGAGGCAGGGGCCAGCTTCTATGGCTACACCTTC CASSLEAGASFYGYTF
. TRBJ1-3 TRBV5-5 . TGTGCCAGCAGCTTCGCGGGGGCTTATGGAAACACCATATATTTT CASSFAGAYGNTIYF
TRBD1 TRBJ2-3 TRBV6-4 . TGTGCCAGCAGCGGGACAGGTGGGACAGATACGCAGTATTTT CASSGTGGTDTQYF
. TRBJ1-2 TRBV6-1 once TGTGCCAGCAGCAACACGGGGGGCGGCTATGGCTACACCTTC CASSNTGGGYGYTF
. TRBJ2-7 TRBV6-5 . TGTGCCAGCAGTTATCTCAGGGGAACCTACGAGCAGTACTTC CASSYLRGTYEQYF
. TRBJ1-2 TRBV9 . TGTGCCAGCAGCGGGGGCACACGAATGCCTGGCTACACCTTC CASSGGTRMPGYTF
. TRBJ2-3 TRBV11-2 . TGTGCCAGCAGCCCGAGACGGGGGAGAACAGATACGCAGTATTTT CASSPRRGRTDTQYF
TRBD2 TRBJ2-7 TRBV9 . TGTGCCAGCAGCGTGGGACTAGTGTCCTACGAGCAGTACTTC CASSVGLVSYEQYF
TRBD1 TRBJ1-5 TRBV19 . TGTGCCAGTAGGACAGGGACAGCGTCTAGCAATCAGCCCCAGCATTTT CASRTGTASSNQPQHF
TRBD2 TRBJ2-2 TRBV7-2 . TGTGCCAGCAGCTTATTAGCGGGGTTTGCGAACACCGGGGAGCTGTTTTTT CASSLLAGFANTGELFF